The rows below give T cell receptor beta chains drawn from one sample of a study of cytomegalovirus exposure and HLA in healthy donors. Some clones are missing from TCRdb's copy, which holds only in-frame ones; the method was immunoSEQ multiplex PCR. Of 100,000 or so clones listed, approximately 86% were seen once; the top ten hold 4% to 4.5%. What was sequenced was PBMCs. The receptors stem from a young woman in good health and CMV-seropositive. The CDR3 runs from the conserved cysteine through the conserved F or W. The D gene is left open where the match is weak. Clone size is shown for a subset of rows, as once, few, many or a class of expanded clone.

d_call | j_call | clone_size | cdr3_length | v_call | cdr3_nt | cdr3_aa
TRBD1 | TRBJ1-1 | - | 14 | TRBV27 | TGTGCCAGCATGGACAGGTCGGGGAACACTGAAGCTTTCTTT | CASMDRSGNTEAFF
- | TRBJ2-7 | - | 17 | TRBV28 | TGTGCCAGCAGTTTATTGATTCGGTTACAGGGAGCCTACGAGCAGTACTTC | CASSLLIRLQGAYEQYF
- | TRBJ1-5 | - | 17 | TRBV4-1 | TGCGCCAGCAGCCTCATGGGGCCCGCGGTCGGCAATCAGCCCCAGCATTTT | CASSLMGPAVGNQPQHF
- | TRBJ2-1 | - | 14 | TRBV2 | TGTGCCAGCAGTGAAGCGCGGCTAGTTAATGAGCAGTTCTTC | CASSEARLVNEQFF
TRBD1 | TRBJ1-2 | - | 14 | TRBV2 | TGTGCCAGCAGGCCCGACAGGGAATGGGACGGCTACACCTTC | CASRPDREWDGYTF
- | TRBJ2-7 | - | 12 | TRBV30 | TGTGCCTGGAGTGTAGGTTACCAGCAGGTCTACTTC | CAWSVGYQQVYF
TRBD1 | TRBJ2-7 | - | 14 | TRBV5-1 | TGCGCCAGCAGCTTGCGGACAGGAGGCTACGAGCAGTACTTC | CASSLRTGGYEQYF
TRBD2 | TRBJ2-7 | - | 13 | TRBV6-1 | TGTGCCAGCAGTTGGACTAGCGAATACGAGCAGTACTTC | CASSWTSEYEQYF
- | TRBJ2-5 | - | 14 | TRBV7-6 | TGTGCCAGCAGCTTAGCCTCAGGGAGGGAGACCCAGTACTTC | CASSLASGRETQYF
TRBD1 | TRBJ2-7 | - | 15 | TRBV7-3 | TGTGCCAGCAGCTTAACGGGGACAGACCCCTACGAGCAGTACTTC | CASSLTGTDPYEQYF
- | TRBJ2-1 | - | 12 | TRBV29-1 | TGCAGCGTTGAAGCGGACTTCAATGAGCAGTTCTTC | CSVEADFNEQFF
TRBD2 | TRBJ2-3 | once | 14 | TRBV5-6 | TGTGCCAGCGGGACTAGCGGGGGGACAGATACGCAGTATTTT | CASGTSGGTDTQYF
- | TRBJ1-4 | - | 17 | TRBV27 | TGTGCCAGCAGTTTGACCTGGGGCGGCCCAACTAATGAAAAACTGTTTTTT | CASSLTWGGPTNEKLFF
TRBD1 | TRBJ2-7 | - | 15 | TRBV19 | TGTGCCAGTAGTTTCGGGGACAGGGCGTCCTACGAGCAGTACTTC | CASSFGDRASYEQYF
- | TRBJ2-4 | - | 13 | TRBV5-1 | TGCGCCAGCAGCGGTACGGACAGAAACATTCAGTACTTC | CASSGTDRNIQYF